This is a list of T cell receptor beta chains from one sample in a study of beta chain features in type 1 diabetes. Sequencing was performed with immunoSEQ multiplex PCR; in TCRdb, only in-frame clones are kept and a portion is missing. The repertoire holds about 140,000 clones, with 9.5% to 10% as singletons. Sequencing was carried out using central memory CD4+ T cells from blood. The receptors stem from a woman between 35 and 50 years old in good health. The CDR3 runs from the conserved cysteine through the conserved F or W. The D gene is left open where the match is weak. The size field is filled for only some rows; it gives once, few, many or a size class.

V	D	size	J	CDR3	DNA
TRBV5-4	TRBD2	many	TRBJ2-2	CASSLAGVNTGELFF	TGTGCCAGCAGCTTAGCGGGGGTTAACACCGGGGAGCTGTTTTTT
TRBV6-5	-	few	TRBJ2-1	CAIGREQFF	TGTGCCATTGGGCGTGAGCAGTTCTTC
TRBV6-1	TRBD1	once	TRBJ1-5	CASSEYPTGNQPQHF	TGTGCCAGCAGTGAATATCCGACAGGGAATCAGCCCCAGCATTTT
TRBV11-2	-	-	TRBJ2-3	CATATRSTDTQYF	TGTGCCACCGCGACTCGGAGCACAGATACGCAGTATTTT
TRBV7-2	-	-	TRBJ2-1	CASSLDGLSYNEQFF	TGTGCCAGCAGCTTAGACGGTCTCTCCTACAATGAGCAGTTCTTC
TRBV18	TRBD1	-	TRBJ2-1	CASSPPLTGVHNEQFF	TGTGCCAGCTCACCCCCCCTTACAGGGGTACACAATGAGCAGTTCTTC
TRBV7-2	-	few	TRBJ2-2	CASSLVLGLAGELFF	TGTGCCAGCAGCTTAGTTCTAGGTCTAGCCGGGGAGCTGTTTTTT
TRBV2	-	few	TRBJ2-7	CASRGANSWTVNSYEQYF	TGTGCCAGCAGGGGAGCTAACTCGTGGACAGTTAACTCCTACGAGCAGTACTTC
TRBV14	-	many	TRBJ2-7	CASSHRGYEQYF	TGTGCCAGCAGCCACCGGGGCTACGAGCAGTACTTC
TRBV4-3	TRBD2	few	TRBJ2-3	CASSQAGGGLREDTQYF	TGCGCCAGCAGCCAAGCCGGGGGGGGGTTGCGAGAAGATACGCAGTATTTT